Listed below are T cell receptor beta chains from one sample, sequenced in a study of cytomegalovirus exposure and HLA in healthy donors. Here immunoSEQ multiplex PCR was the method, and the copy in TCRdb shows in-frame clones only, minus some. The table shows fewer than 200,000 clones, with roughly 70% occurring only once. The sample taken for sequencing was PBMCs. The receptors originated from a woman aged 25 to 39 in good health and CMV-seronegative. CDR3s include the opening cysteine and the closing phenylalanine or tryptophan. For some rows the clone size is stated as once, few or many, or as a class when expanded; others skip it.

length | J | V | size | CDR3
13 | . | TRBV4-3 | once | CASSQRQGDEQYF
16 | TRBJ1-5 | TRBV4-2 | . | CASSQEPGQGVQPQHF
16 | TRBJ1-3 | TRBV28 | . | CASSQGDRYSGNTIYF
16 | TRBJ1-3 | TRBV5-4 | . | CASSLKSGLSGNTIYF
15 | TRBJ2-6 | TRBV2 | . | CASRKQLSGANVLTF
15 | TRBJ2-1 | TRBV7-6 | . | CASSQDSYSYNEQFF
15 | TRBJ1-3 | TRBV28 | . | CASRGTGLTGNTIYF
13 | TRBJ2-1 | TRBV11-1 | few | CASSLQRGYEQFF
15 | TRBJ1-5 | TRBV4-3 | . | CASSPQGGSNQPQHF
16 | TRBJ2-2 | TRBV28 | . | CASTGEEVRKTGELFF
15 | TRBJ1-2 | TRBV4-1 | . | CASSQDTSGVSGYTF
15 | TRBJ1-5 | TRBV7-2 | few | CASSQKTGFNQPQHF
14 | TRBJ2-2 | TRBV5-4 | few | CASSSSGGAGELFF
13 | TRBJ1-1 | TRBV28 | . | CASSLSGGTEAFF
12 | TRBJ2-7 | TRBV27 | . | CASSYSPREQYF
12 | TRBJ1-2 | TRBV29-1 | . | CSAWTGNYGYTF
12 | TRBJ1-5 | TRBV19 | . | CASNADTRPQHF
16 | TRBJ1-6 | TRBV5-1 | . | CASSLAGARYNSPLHF
15 | TRBJ1-3 | TRBV6-5 | . | CASSYEGSNLNTIYF
12 | TRBJ2-7 | TRBV10-3 | few | CAISAGSNEQYF
18 | TRBJ1-2 | TRBV7-6 | . | CASSLNRPPTGMNYGYTF
13 | TRBJ1-1 | TRBV5-4 | . | CASSSVMNTEAFF
14 | TRBJ2-5 | TRBV25-1 | . | CASSLGQGVETQYF
15 | TRBJ2-1 | TRBV7-9 | . | CASSLVSGVRHEQFF
14 | TRBJ2-7 | TRBV27 | . | CASLPGGLVGEQYF
16 | TRBJ2-7 | TRBV28 | . | CASPPEAGESSYEQYF
15 | TRBJ2-4 | TRBV5-6 | . | CASSSQSRDRGIQYF
12 | TRBJ1-2 | TRBV2 | once | CASSEGTAGYTF
14 | TRBJ1-1 | TRBV6-4 | few | CASSVGGLSTEAFF
12 | TRBJ2-1 | TRBV18 | . | CASSPGGDEQFF
14 | TRBJ2-2 | TRBV6-5 | many | CASRKGHGTGELFF
14 | TRBJ2-3 | TRBV11-2 | . | CASSLVRGKDTQYF
16 | TRBJ1-1 | TRBV4-3 | once | CASSQVLGRRNTEAFF
14 | TRBJ2-7 | TRBV29-1 | . | CSVGFVQNPYEQYF